This T cell receptor (beta chain) comes out of a study of T cell changes during pregnancy in multiple sclerosis. V shed 8 bases, J shed 7 bases, and the junction held 13 bases outside the gene matches. The CDR3 covers 13 residues. CDR1 and CDR2 (germline): GTSNPN, SVGIG (reference sequence). TCRdb's table, derived via immunoSEQ multiplex PCR, lists solely in-frame clones and lacks some. The sample has approximately 30,000 clones, approximately 88% seen once; the top ten hold over 0.45%. The sequence derives from a female donor in good health, enrolled as a control in a pregnancy study. The rearrangement joins TRBV30 to TRBJ1-2; 7 positions agree with TRBD1. The specimen comprised CD4+ T cells from peripheral blood mononuclear cells, sampled in the first trimester of pregnancy. This CDR3 is CARELTGLGGYTF. In DNA, the CDR3 is TGTGCCCGCGAACTGACAGGGTTGGGTGGCTACACCTTC.